This section outlines one TCR delta chain sequence together with its context. TCRdb re-called the reads using CATT. The sample yields 10,000 to 13,000 delta-chain clones, roughly 9.5% seen once. The entry originates in a study of gamma-delta chains in newborns, infants, children. Turning to the study itself: Polyclonal expansion of innate γδ T cells after birth follows microbial exposure.

Germline CDR1 GEAIGNYY, CDR2 EKD. The CDR3 spans 16 residues. V dropped 0 bases and J dropped 5; count of bases not matched to a gene: 10. The chain links TRDV2 to TRDJ1; 8 nucleotides agree with TRDD3. The sequence was collected from a child who was a newborn, infant or young child, either healthy, febrile or measles-vaccinated (not recorded which). Sequenced input: blood. In nucleotides, the CDR3 is TGTGCCTGTGACACCGTGGACTGGGGGCCCGGGGATAAACTCATCTTT. Its protein is CACDTVDWGPGDKLIF.